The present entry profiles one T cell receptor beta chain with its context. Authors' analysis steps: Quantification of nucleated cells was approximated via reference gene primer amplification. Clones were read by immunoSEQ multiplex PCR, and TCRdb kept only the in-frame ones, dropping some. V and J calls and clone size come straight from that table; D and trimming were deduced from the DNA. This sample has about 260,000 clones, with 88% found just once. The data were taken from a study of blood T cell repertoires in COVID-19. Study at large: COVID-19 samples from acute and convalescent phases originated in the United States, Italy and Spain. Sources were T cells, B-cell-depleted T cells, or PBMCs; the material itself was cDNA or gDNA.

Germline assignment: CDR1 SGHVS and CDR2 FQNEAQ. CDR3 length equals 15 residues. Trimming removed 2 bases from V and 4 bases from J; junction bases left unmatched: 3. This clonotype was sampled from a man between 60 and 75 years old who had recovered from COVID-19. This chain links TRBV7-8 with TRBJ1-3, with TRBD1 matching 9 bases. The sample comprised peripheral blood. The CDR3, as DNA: TGTGCCAGCAGCTTACGGACAGGGGTGGGAAACACCATATATTTT. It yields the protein CASSLRTGVGNTIYF.